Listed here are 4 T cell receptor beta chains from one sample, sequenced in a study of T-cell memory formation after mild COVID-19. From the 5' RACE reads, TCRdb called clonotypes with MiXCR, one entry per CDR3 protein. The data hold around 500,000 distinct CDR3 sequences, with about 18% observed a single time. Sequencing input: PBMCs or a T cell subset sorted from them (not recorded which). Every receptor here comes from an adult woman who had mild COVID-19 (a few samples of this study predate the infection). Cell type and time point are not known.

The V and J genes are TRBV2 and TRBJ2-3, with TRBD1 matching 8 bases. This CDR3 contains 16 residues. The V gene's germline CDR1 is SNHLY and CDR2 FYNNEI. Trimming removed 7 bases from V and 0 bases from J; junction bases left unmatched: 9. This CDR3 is CASIVMDRVSTDTQYF. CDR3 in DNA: TGTGCCAGCATAGTAATGGACAGGGTGAGCACAGATACGCAGTATTTT.

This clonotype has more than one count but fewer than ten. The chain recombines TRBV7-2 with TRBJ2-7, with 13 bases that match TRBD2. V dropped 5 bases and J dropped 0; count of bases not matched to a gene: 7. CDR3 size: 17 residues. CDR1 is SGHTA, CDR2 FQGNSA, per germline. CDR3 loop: CASSVMGTSGNSYEQYF. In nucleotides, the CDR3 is TGTGCCAGCAGCGTAATGGGGACTAGCGGGAACTCCTACGAGCAGTACTTC.

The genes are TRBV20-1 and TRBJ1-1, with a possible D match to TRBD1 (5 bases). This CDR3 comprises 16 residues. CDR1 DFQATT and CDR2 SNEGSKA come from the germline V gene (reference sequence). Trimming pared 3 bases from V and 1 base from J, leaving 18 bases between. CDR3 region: CSARRIGESGNTEAFF. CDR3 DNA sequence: TGCAGTGCTAGGCGGATAGGGGAAAGCGGGAACACTGAAGCTTTCTTT.

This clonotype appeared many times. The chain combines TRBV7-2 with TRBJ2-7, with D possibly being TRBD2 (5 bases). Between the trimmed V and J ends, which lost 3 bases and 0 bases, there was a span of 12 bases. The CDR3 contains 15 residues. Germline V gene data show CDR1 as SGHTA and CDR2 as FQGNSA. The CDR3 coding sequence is TGTGCCAGCAGCTTTGATCGGGGTCTCTCCTACGAGCAGTACTTC. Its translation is CASSFDRGLSYEQYF.